This record looks at one T cell receptor beta chain sequence and its context. Its antigen has not been determined. Base qualities were left out, and no much larger clone turns up one base away. As encoded in the germline V gene (reference sequence), CDR1 is SEHNR while CDR2 is FQNEAQ. From the cysteine up to the phenylalanine, the CDR3 has a length of 17 residues. The only DNA kept is the CDR3, 51 bases in frame from the first base. The junction carries 12 bases between V and J, which are trimmed by 1 base and 0 bases respectively. The immunoSEQ assay at survey resolution was applied to genomic DNA for sequencing of TCRbeta rearrangements. As for the authors' bioinformatics: In the TCR sequencing data, the smallest productive clonotype frequency that could be detected was 2.59 x 10-5. Analyses included only productive TCRbeta rearrangements, meaning complete and in-frame sequences. Clonality for each sample was calculated as Simpson clonality in the immunoSEQ Analyzer version 3.0. Clones were binned by frequency as very rare, small, medium, large (1-20%) or hyperexpanded (>20%). Generation probabilities were estimated with OLGA 1.2.3, V-gene circos plots were made with VDJtools, specificities were looked up in VDJdb, and CDR3 motifs were identified with GLIPH. TCRdb retrieved this table from immuneACCESS and kept in-frame rearrangements only. Not all clones are present; in checked studies, unresolved V genes account for under half, and no reason is known for the remainder. That table gives V, J and clone size, and the DNA gave D and trimming. The sample records about 36,000 clones, around 76% of which are singletons. Jointly, the top ten make up about 2% of the sample.

The sample belongs to a study of STAT5B mutations in CD4+ large granular lymphocyte leukemia (dated by TCRdb to between 2021 and 2023). Describing the broader study: Among healthy controls, the CDR3 'QG' motif was associated with a particular HLA allele. Flow cytometry performed on FACSCanto II or FACSVerse showed that the purified fractions had more than 95% purity among lymphocytes. The TCRbeta repertoires of CD4+ T-cell large granular lymphocyte leukemia patients were compared with the TCRbeta repertoires of healthy blood donors.

Results the study describes overall, beyond this receptor: TRBV06-family usage was enriched among the top patient clones (8/27) compared with healthy controls (2/35). The data were not HLA-matched, and the relatively small sample size could explain the higher clonality seen in CD4+ compared with CD8+ T-LGLL. Greater clonality appeared to be present in CD4-sorted patient repertoires than in healthy CD4+ repertoires, and the difference was retained after the putative leukemic clones were removed. Each patient's main leukemic clonotypes were private, but roughly a quarter of these clonotypes showed up at low frequency in the non-leukemic repertoires of other patients.

The healthy controls were 40 or so blood donors, and the buffy coats of these donors were supplied by the Finnish Red Cross blood service. All TCR-sequenced material derived from peripheral blood: patient blood samples and healthy donor buffy coats. Peripheral blood mononuclear cells were isolated by Ficoll-Hypaque gradient centrifugation. For the healthy controls, CD4+ cells were obtained from buffy coats by magnetic purification. Genomic DNA was extracted using the Gentra Puregene Cell and Tissue kit, and a Qubit 2.0 fluorometer was used to quantify it. The sequenced sample was CD4+ T cells from blood buffy coats. Rearrangement joined TRBV7-9 to TRBJ1-4; the D gene is perhaps TRBD1, from 5 matching bases. The sequence was collected from a human donor in good health. Here the CDR3 is given as CASSLGGGSATNEKLFF. The nucleotide sequence is TGTGCCAGCAGCTTAGGGGGGGGGAGTGCAACTAATGAAAAACTGTTTTTT.